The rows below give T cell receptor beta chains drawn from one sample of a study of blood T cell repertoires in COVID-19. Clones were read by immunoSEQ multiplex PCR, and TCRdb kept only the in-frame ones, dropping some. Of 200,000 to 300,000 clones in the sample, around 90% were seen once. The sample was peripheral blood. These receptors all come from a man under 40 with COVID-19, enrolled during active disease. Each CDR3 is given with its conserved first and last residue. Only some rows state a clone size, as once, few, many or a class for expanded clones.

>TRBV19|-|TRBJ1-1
CASSAGQGNTEAFF
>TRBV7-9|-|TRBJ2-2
CASSPQGMSTGELFF
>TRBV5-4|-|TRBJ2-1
CASSSRGLSGNEQFF
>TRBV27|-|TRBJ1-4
CASSPTSGKLFF
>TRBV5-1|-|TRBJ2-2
CASSSGQTNTGELFF
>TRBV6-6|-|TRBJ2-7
CASSSPLDGYEQYF
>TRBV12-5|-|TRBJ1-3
CASGLYIDRYSGNTIYF
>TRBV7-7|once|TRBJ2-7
CASSPLGSYEQYF
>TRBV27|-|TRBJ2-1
CASSGGIIGHNEQFF
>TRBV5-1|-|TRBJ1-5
CASSLGTLEANQPQHF
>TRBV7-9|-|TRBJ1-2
CASSLAGGTAQGYTF
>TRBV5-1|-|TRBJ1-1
CASSLQGIEAFF
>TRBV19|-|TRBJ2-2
CASRLTGSGELFF
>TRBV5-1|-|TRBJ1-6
CASSLSRGSSPLHF
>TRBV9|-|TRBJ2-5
CASSERRGGKQETQYF
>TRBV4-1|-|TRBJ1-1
CASSQLRGTGGAGIGSAEAFF
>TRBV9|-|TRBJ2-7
CASSVRDRVYEQYF